These 3 T cell receptor beta chains originate from one sample sequenced in a study of identical twins. MiXCR, applied by TCRdb to the 5' RACE reads, yields one record per CDR3 protein. The sample has 250,000 or so distinct CDR3 sequences, about 8.3% seen once. These same data were also listed under a study on yellow fever vaccine responses in identical twins.

Sequences were obtained from CD8+ T cells sorted from blood. The receptors shown here come from a woman younger than 35 in good health.

This clonotype was detected only a few times. The gene calls are TRBV29-1 and TRBJ2-1; 7 nucleotides match TRBD1. This CDR3 spans 13 amino acids. Germline CDR1 is SQVTM and CDR2 is ANQGSEA. The V segment lost 0 bases and the J segment 9 bases; nucleotides outside the gene matches: 5. The CDR3: CSVEDLQGLEQFF. CDR3 coding DNA: TGCAGCGTTGAAGATCTACAGGGGCTTGAGCAGTTCTTC.

The V call is TRBV11-2, the J call TRBJ2-5; 8 bases line up with TRBD1. The CDR3 covers 18 residues. In germline, CDR1 is SGHAT, CDR2 FQNNGV. V lost 2 bases to trimming and J lost 4 bases; unmatched junction nucleotides: 15. CDR3 sequence reads: CASSLSPPGTGRPETQYF. In nucleotides, the CDR3 is TGTGCCAGCAGCTTATCCCCACCCGGGACAGGAAGACCAGAGACCCAGTACTTC.

In this sample, this clonotype turned up a few times. The chain links TRBV12-5 to TRBJ1-4; D is ambiguous. This CDR3 contains 16 residues. The V gene's germline CDR1 is LGHNT and CDR2 FRNRAP. The ends were cut back, 1 base at V and 4 bases at J, with 13 bases in the middle. The CDR3 protein is CASGLGRRVYNEKLFF. DNA for the CDR3: TGTGCTAGTGGTTTGGGGAGGAGAGTTTATAATGAAAAACTGTTTTTT.